Listed here are 9 T cell receptor beta chains from one sample, sequenced in a study of human T cells and chemical hapten exposure. TCRdb independently ran MiXCR on the RACE reads; one entry per CDR3 protein. The top ten hold about 8.7% of the sample, which has 380,000 or so distinct CDR3 sequences, around 5.5% seen once. Time point reported: pre-sensitization, week 0. Documented treatment: therapeutic diphenylcyclopropenone sensitization with weekly scalp DPC. Sequencing was performed on whole blood, taken in connection with sensitization to the hapten diphenylcyclopropenone (DPC). Source of these receptors: a woman younger than 30 with alopecia areata. Some clones in this sample may be carry-over from other donors' samples.

This clonotype was counted a few times. V usage is TRBV15 and J usage is TRBJ1-5; no firm D call. Germline V gene sequence: CDR1 LNHNV, CDR2 YYDKDF (reference sequence). The V end was cut by 0 bases, the J end by 7 bases, with 13 bases between. This CDR3 contains 15 residues. CDR3 sequence: CATSRDVGGSQPQHF. CDR3 in DNA: TGTGCCACCAGCAGAGATGTGGGAGGAAGCCAGCCCCAGCATTTT.

This clonotype was seen ten or more times. V is TRBV10-3 and J is TRBJ1-5, with D possibly being TRBD1 (5 bases). The CDR3 loop spans 13 amino acids. Looked up from germline, CDR1 is ENHRY and CDR2 is SYGVKD. V lost 7 bases and J lost 2, with 9 bases in between. CDR3: CAIKMGGNQPQHF. The CDR3, as DNA: TGTGCCATCAAAATGGGGGGCAATCAGCCCCAGCATTTT.

This clonotype was counted at least ten times. V is TRBV29-1 and J is TRBJ1-1; 7 positions agree with TRBD1. Unmatched junction bases numbered 8, after V lost 6 bases and J lost 7 bases. Germline assignment: CDR1 SQVTM and CDR2 ANQGSEA. The CDR3 extends over 12 amino acids. CDR3 amino acids: CSVTTGDGEAFF. CDR3 bases: TGCAGCGTCACTACAGGGGATGGTGAAGCTTTCTTT.

The gene calls are TRBV20-1 and TRBJ1-1; TRBD1 might be the D (6 bases). The germline gives CDR1 DFQATT, CDR2 SNEGSKA (reference sequence). The CDR3 runs to 12 residues. V lost 6 bases and J 6 bases, leaving 14 bases between the germline ends. The CDR3 DNA reads as TGCAGTGCGGGGGACGGGGGCGCTGAAGCTTTCTTT. Translated, it gives CSAGDGGAEAFF.

This clonotype has a count of ten or more. The V gene is TRBV29-1, the J gene TRBJ1-1; 8 nucleotides match TRBD1. CDR3 length: 14 amino acids. Germline lookup yields CDR1 SQVTM and CDR2 ANQGSEA. V shed 1 base, J shed 1 base, and the junction held 2 bases outside the gene matches. Written as DNA, the CDR3 is TGCAGCGTTGAAGGTCAGGGGGCGAACACTGAAGCTTTCTTT. Amino acid sequence: CSVEGQGANTEAFF.

This clonotype was found a few times. This rearrangement joins TRBV29-1 to TRBJ2-3; TRBD1 matches at 7 bases. Germline trimming cut 0 bases from V and 0 bases from J; bases unmatched to any gene: 6. The CDR3 length is 16 residues. CDR1 and CDR2 from the germline V gene are SQVTM and ANQGSEA. The CDR3 nucleotides are TGCAGCGTTGAAGAATGGCGGACAGGTAGCACAGATACGCAGTATTTT. This gives the protein CSVEEWRTGSTDTQYF.

V is TRBV12-3 or TRBV12-4 and J is TRBJ2-1; D gene unclear. This CDR3 has 15 residues. V was shortened by 1 base and J by 2 bases, with 9 bases between the two germline ends. In nucleotides, the CDR3 is TGTGCCAGCAGTTTAGGGGATATGCCCTACAATGAGCAGTTCTTC. It is translated as CASSLGDMPYNEQFF.

In its sample, this clonotype was seen a few times. This chain links TRBV10-2 with TRBJ2-3; the match to TRBD2 covers 8 bases. The CDR3 is made up of 10 amino acids. V shed 10 bases and J 10 bases; nucleotides not matched to a gene: 4. Germline V gene data show CDR1 as WSHSY and CDR2 as SAAADI. CDR3 bases: TGCGCCACCGGGGGGGTGGCGCAGTATTTT. Encoded protein: CATGGVAQYF.

This clonotype has a handful of counts. V and J are TRBV29-1 and TRBJ2-3; D is possibly TRBD1 or TRBD2 (7 bases each). From germline, CDR1 is SQVTM and CDR2 ANQGSEA. CDR3 size: 16 residues. The ends were cut back, 0 bases at V and 0 bases at J, with 13 bases in the middle. The CDR3 sequence is CSVEDWEGASTDTQYF. The DNA of the CDR3 is TGCAGCGTTGAAGATTGGGAGGGGGCCAGCACAGATACGCAGTATTTT.